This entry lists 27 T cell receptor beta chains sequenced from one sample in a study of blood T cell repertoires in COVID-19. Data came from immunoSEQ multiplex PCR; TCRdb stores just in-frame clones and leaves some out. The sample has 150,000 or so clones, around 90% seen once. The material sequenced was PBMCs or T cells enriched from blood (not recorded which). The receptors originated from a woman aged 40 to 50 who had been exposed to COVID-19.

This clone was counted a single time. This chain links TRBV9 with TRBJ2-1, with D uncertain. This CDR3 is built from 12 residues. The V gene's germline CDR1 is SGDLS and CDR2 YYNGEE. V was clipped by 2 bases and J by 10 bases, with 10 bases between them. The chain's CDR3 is CASSVSSREQFF. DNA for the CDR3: TGTGCCAGCAGCGTTTCGTCGCGGGAGCAGTTCTTC.

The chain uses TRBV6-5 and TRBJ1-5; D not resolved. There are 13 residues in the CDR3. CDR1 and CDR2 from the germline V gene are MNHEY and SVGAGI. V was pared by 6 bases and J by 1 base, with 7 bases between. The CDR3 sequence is CASRKRSNQPQHF. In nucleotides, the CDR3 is TGTGCCAGCAGAAAGAGGAGCAATCAGCCCCAGCATTTT.

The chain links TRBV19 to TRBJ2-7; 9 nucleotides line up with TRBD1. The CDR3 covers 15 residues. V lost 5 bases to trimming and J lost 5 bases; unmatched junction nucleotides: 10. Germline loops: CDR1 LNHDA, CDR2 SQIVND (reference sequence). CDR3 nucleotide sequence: TGTGCCAGTAGTGGTTATGGGACAGGGTTCGACGAGCAGTACTTC. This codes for CASSGYGTGFDEQYF.

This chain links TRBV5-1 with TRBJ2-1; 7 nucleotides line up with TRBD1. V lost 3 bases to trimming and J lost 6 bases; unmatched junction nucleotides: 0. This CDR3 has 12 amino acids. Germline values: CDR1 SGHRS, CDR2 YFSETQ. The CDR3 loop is CASSWDSNEQFF. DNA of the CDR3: TGCGCCAGCAGCTGGGACAGCAATGAGCAGTTCTTC.

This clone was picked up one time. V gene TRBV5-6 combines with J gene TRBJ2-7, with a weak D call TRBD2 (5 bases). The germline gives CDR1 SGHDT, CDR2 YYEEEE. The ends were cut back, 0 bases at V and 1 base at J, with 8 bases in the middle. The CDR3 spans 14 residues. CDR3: CASSLGPGSYEQYF. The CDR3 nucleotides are TGTGCCAGCAGCTTGGGGCCGGGATCCTACGAGCAGTACTTC.

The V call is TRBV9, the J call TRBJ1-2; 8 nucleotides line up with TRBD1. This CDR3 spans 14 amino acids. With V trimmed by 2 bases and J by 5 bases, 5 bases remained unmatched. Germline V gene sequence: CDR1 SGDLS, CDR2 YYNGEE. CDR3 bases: TGTGCCAGCAGCGTTCGGACAGGGTCTTATGGCTACACCTTC. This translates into CASSVRTGSYGYTF.

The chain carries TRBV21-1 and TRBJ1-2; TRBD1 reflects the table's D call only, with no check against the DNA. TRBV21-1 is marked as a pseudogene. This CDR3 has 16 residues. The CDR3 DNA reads TGTGCCAGCAGCACGTTAAAGACAGGGGGCGGTTGTGGCTACACCTTC. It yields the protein CASSTLKTGGGCGYTF.

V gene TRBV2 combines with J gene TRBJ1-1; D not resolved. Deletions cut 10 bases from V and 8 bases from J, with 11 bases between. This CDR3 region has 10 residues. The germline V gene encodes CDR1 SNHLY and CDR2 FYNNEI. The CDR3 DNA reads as TGTGCCATTTCCGTCGGGGAAGCTTTCTTT. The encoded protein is CAISVGEAFF.

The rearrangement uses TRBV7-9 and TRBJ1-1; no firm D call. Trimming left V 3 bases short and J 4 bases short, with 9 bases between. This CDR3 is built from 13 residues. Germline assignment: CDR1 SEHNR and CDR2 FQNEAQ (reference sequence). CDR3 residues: CASSFKEGTEAFF. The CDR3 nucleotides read TGTGCCAGCAGCTTTAAAGAGGGCACTGAAGCTTTCTTT. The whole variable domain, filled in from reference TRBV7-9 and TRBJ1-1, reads DTGVSQNPRHKITKRGQNVTFRCDPISEHNRLYWYRQTLGQGPEFLTYFQNEAQLEKSRLLSDRFSAERPKGSFSTLEIQRTEQGDSAMYLCASSFKEGTEAFFGQGTRLTVV.

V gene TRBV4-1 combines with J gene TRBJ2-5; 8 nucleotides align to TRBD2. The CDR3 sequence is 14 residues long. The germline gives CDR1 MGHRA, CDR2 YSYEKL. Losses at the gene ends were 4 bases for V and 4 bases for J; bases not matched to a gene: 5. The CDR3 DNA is TGCGCCAGCAGCCTAGCGGGAAAATTAGAGACCCAGTACTTC. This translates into CASSLAGKLETQYF.

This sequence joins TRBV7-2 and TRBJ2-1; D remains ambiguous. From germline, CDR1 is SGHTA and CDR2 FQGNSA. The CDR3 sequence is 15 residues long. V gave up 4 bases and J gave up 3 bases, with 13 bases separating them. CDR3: CASSSVFRNYNEQFF. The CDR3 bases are TGTGCCAGCAGCTCAGTGTTCCGAAACTACAATGAGCAGTTCTTC.

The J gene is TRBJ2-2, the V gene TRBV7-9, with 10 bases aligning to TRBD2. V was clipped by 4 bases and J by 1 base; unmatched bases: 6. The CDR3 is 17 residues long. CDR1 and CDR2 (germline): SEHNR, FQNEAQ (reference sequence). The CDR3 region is CASSSPIAGGNTGELFF. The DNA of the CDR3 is TGTGCCAGCAGCTCCCCAATAGCGGGGGGGAACACCGGGGAGCTGTTTTTT.

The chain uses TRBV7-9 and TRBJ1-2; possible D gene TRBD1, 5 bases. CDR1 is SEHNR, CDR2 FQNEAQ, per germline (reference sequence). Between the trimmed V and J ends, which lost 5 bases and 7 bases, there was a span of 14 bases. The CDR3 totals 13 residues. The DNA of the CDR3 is TGTGCCAGCAGCCCCGAACAGGCAGCTGGCTACACCTTC. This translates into CASSPEQAAGYTF.

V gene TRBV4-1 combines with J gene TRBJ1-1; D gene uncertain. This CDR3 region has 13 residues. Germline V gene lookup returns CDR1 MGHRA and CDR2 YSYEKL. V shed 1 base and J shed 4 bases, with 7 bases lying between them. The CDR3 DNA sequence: TGCGCCAGCAGCCAAGCACATGGCACTGAAGCTTTCTTT. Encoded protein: CASSQAHGTEAFF.

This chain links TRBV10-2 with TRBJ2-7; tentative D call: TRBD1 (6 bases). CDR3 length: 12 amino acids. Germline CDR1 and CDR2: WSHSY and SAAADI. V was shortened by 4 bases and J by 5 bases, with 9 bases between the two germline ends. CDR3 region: CASSGQGNEQYF. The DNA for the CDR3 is TGCGCCAGCAGTGGGCAGGGGAACGAGCAGTACTTC.

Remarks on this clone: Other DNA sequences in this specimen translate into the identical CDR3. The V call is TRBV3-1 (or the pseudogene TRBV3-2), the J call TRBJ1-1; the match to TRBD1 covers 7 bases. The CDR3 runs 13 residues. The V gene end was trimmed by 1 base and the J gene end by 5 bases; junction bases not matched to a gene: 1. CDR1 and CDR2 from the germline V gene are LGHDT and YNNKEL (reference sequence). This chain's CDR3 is CASSQGRGTEAFF. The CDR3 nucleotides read TGTGCCAGCAGCCAAGGCAGGGGGACTGAAGCTTTCTTT.

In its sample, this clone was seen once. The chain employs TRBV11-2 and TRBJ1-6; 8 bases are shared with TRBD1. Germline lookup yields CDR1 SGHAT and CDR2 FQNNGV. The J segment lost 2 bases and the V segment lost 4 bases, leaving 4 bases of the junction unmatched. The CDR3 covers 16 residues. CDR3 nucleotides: TGTGCCAGCAGCTCGCAGGGGGCCGCCTATAATTCACCCCTCCACTTT. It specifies CASSSQGAAYNSPLHF.

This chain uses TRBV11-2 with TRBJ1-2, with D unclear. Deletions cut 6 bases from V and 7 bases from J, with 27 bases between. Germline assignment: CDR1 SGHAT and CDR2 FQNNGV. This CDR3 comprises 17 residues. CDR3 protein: CASSPGGQMASLFGYTF. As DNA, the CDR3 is TGTGCCAGCAGTCCAGGCGGGCAGATGGCTTCCCTCTTTGGCTACACCTTC.

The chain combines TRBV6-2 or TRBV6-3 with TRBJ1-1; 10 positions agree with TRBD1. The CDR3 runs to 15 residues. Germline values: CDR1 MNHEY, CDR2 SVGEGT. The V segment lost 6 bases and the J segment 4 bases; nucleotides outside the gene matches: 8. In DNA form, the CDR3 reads TGTGCCAGCAGCAAACGGACAGGGGGAAGCACTGAAGCTTTCTTT. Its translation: CASSKRTGGSTEAFF.

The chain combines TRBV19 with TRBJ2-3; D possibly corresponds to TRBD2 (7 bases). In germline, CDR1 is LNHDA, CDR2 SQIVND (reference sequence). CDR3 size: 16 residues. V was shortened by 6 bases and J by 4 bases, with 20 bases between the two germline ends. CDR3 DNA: TGTGCCAGTAGCCCTCCCCCCGGGGAGGGGGCAGATACGCAGTATTTT. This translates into CASSPPPGEGADTQYF. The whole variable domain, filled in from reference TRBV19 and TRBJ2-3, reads DGGITQSPKYLFRKEGQNVTLSCEQNLNHDAMYWYRQDPGQGLRLIYYSQIVNDFQKGDIAEGYSVSREKKESFPLTVTSAQKNPTAFYLCASSPPPGEGADTQYFGPGTRLTVL.

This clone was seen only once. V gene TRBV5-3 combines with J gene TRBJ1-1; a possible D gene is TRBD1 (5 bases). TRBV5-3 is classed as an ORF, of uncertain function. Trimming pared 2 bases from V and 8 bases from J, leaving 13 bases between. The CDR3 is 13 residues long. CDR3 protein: CARSFGQGREAFF. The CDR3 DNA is TGTGCCAGAAGCTTTGGGCAGGGCCGAGAAGCTTTCTTT.

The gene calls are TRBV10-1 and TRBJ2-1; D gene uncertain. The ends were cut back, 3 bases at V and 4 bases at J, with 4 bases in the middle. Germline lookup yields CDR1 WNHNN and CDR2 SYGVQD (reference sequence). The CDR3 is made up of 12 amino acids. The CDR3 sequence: CASSDGYNEQFF. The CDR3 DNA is TGCGCCAGCAGTGACGGGTACAATGAGCAGTTCTTC.

As DNA, the CDR3 is TGTGCCAGCAGACCCGGGACAGGGGGTTCACCCCTCCACTTT. Translating it yields CASRPGTGGSPLHF. The chain carries TRBV7-9 and TRBJ1-6; 11 bases align to TRBD1. Germline-derived CDR1 and CDR2 are SEHNR and FQNEAQ (reference sequence). The CDR3 sequence is 14 residues long. V lost 6 bases, J lost 9 bases, and 4 bases stayed unmatched.

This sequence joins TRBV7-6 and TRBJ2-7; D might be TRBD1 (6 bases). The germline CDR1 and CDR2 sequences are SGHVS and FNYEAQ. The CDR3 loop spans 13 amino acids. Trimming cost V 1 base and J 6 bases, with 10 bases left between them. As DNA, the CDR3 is TGTGCCAGCAGCTTAGGTGGGGGCGGCGAGCAGTACTTC. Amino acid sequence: CASSLGGGGEQYF.

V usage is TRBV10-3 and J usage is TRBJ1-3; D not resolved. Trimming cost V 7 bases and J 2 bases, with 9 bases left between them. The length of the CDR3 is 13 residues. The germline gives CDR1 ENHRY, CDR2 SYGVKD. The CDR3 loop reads CAIKSGPGNTIYF. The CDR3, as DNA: TGTGCCATCAAGAGTGGTCCTGGAAACACCATATATTTT.

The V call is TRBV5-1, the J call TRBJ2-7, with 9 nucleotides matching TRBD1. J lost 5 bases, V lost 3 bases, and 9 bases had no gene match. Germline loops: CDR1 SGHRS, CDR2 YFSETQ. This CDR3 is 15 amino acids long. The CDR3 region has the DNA TGCGCCAGCAGCTGGGGACAGGGTATTTCCGACGAGCAGTACTTC. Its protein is CASSWGQGISDEQYF.

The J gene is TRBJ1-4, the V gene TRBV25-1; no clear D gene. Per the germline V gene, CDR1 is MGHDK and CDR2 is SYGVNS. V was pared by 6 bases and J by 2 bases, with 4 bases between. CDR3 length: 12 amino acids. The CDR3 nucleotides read TGTGCCAGCAGAGCCACTAATGAAAAACTGTTTTTT. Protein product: CASRATNEKLFF. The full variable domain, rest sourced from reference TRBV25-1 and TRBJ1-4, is EADIYQTPRYLVIGTGKKITLECSQTMGHDKMYWYQQDPGMELHLIHYSYGVNSTEKGDLSSESTVSRIRTEHFPLTLESARPSHTSQYLCASRATNEKLFFGSGTQLSVL.